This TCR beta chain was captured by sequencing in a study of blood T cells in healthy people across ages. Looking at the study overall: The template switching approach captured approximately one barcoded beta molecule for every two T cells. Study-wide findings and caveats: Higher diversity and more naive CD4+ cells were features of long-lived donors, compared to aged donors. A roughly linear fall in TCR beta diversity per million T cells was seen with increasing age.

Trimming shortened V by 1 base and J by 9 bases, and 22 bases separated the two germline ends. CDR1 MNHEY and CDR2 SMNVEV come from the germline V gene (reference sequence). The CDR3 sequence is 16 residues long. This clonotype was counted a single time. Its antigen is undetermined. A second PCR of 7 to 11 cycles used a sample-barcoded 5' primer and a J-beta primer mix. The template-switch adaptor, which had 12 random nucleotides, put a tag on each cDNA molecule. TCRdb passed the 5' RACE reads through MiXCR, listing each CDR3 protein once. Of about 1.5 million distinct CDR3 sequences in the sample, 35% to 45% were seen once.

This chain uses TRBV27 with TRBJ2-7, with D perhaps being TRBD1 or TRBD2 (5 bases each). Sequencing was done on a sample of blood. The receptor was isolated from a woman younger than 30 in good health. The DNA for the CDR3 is TGTGCCAGCAGTTTATTGATAAGTGGGGGTGGCAACGCGCAGTACTTC. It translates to CASSLLISGGGNAQYF.